Below are 6 T cell receptor beta chains sequenced from a single sample in a study of cytotoxic CD8 clonotypes in ibrutinib-treated CLL. Sequenced by immunoSEQ multiplex PCR; TCRdb stores in-frame clones only, minus some. The sample records about 12,000 clones, 60% to 80% being singletons. Sequenced here: PBMCs, sampled before ibrutinib treatment. These receptors were collected from a human donor with chronic lymphocytic leukemia.

The chain recombines TRBV6-5 with TRBJ1-5, with no clear D. V was pared by 7 bases and J by 2 bases, with 9 bases between. The CDR3 length is 13 residues. In germline, CDR1 is MNHEY, CDR2 SVGAGI. CDR3 bases: TGTGCCAGCATTACCAGTCGCAATCAGCCCCAGCATTTT. Protein product: CASITSRNQPQHF.

The chain links TRBV30 to TRBJ1-4; D gene unclear. CDR1 is GTSNPN and CDR2 is SVGIG in the germline V gene (reference sequence). The V end was cut by 8 bases, the J end by 3 bases, with 19 bases between. The CDR3 extends over 15 amino acids. CDR3 bases: TGTGCCCTTACGAGGGATTGGGGTTCTAATGAAAAACTGTTTTTT. It specifies CALTRDWGSNEKLFF.

CDR3 DNA: TGCGCCAGCAGCCAAGTTTTAGGGGCCGCAGATACGCAGTATTTT. It yields the protein CASSQVLGAADTQYF. The chain carries TRBV4-3 and TRBJ2-3; perhaps TRBD1 as D (5 bases). The CDR3 runs to 15 residues. Germline V gene lookup returns CDR1 LGHNA and CDR2 YSLEER. V was cut by 1 base and J by 4 bases, with 12 bases left in between.

The chain is built from TRBV7-2 and TRBJ2-2; 14 nucleotides match TRBD2. Germline V gene lookup returns CDR1 SGHTA and CDR2 FQGNSA. V shed 5 bases and J 2 bases; nucleotides not matched to a gene: 4. CDR3 length: 17 amino acids. The CDR3: CASSRTSGGTNTGELFF. The CDR3 DNA reads TGTGCCAGCAGCCGGACTAGCGGGGGGACCAACACCGGGGAGCTGTTTTTT.

This chain joins TRBV9 and TRBJ2-5; weak D call: TRBD1 (6 bases). Germline V gene data show CDR1 as SGDLS and CDR2 as YYNGEE. CDR3 length: 14 amino acids. V lost 4 bases, J lost 4 bases, and 14 bases lay in between. CDR3 region: CASSFTGSGETQYF. For the CDR3, the DNA is TGTGCCAGCAGCTTTACAGGGTCGGGAGAGACCCAGTACTTC.

In its sample, this clone ranks as medium-sized. The chain uses TRBV5-1 and TRBJ2-3; 8 nucleotides align to TRBD2. Trimming removed 4 bases from V and 2 bases from J; junction bases left unmatched: 3. The CDR3 has 14 residues. Germline loops: CDR1 SGHRS, CDR2 YFSETQ. Here the CDR3 reads CASSTSGFTDTQYF. CDR3 in DNA: TGCGCCAGCAGCACTAGCGGATTCACAGATACGCAGTATTTT.